Listed here are 26 T cell receptor beta chains from one sample, sequenced in a study of T cell responses to AZD1222 COVID-19 vaccine. Using immunoSEQ multiplex PCR, the repertoire was profiled, and TCRdb retains in-frame clones only, with some absent. The data hold some 170,000 clones, with roughly nine tenths observed a single time. Sample: peripheral blood, taken 28 days after the second AZD1222 dose. The receptors shown here come from an adult who received the AZD1222 COVID-19 vaccine.

In this sample, this clone turned up once. The V gene is TRBV2, the J gene TRBJ1-5; D perhaps matches TRBD1 (6 bases). The CDR3 loop spans 15 amino acids. The V gene's germline CDR1 is SNHLY and CDR2 FYNNEI. V lost 6 bases, J lost 4 bases, and 16 bases lay in between. In DNA, the CDR3 is TGTGCCAGCAGCCGAGGGGGTAGGGGTAATCAGCCCCAGCATTTT. Its protein product is CASSRGGRGNQPQHF.

This clone has a handful of counts. The chain joins TRBV19 to TRBJ2-1, with TRBD2 matching 10 bases. Trimming took 6 bases from V and 5 from J; bases not matched to a gene: 10. CDR3 size: 16 residues. Germline CDR1 and CDR2: LNHDA and SQIVND (reference sequence). Here the CDR3 reads CASRRGQSGRDNEQFF. CDR3 nucleotides: TGTGCCAGTAGAAGAGGCCAGAGCGGGAGGGACAATGAGCAGTTCTTC.

The chain carries TRBV6-5 and TRBJ2-1, with TRBD2 as a possible D gene (6 bases). Germline V gene data show CDR1 as MNHEY and CDR2 as SVGAGI. This CDR3 has 11 amino acids. Between the trimmed V and J ends, which lost 5 bases and 15 bases, there was a span of 14 bases. In DNA form, the CDR3 reads TGTGCCAGCAGTAACGGGGGTGGGCCGTTCTTC. This translates into CASSNGGGPFF.

This chain joins TRBV2 and TRBJ1-2; no clear D. Germline CDR1 is SNHLY and CDR2 is FYNNEI. The CDR3 has 15 residues. Trimming removed 2 bases from V and 3 bases from J, with 13 bases in between. In DNA, the CDR3 is TGTGCCAGCAGTGAATGGCCAGGCCGTGACTATGGCTACACCTTC. It codes for CASSEWPGRDYGYTF.

The chain joins TRBV11-2 to TRBJ1-2, with D possibly TRBD1 on 5 matching bases. This CDR3 has 17 residues. V was shortened by 5 bases and J by 1 base, with 20 bases between the two germline ends. Germline values: CDR1 SGHAT, CDR2 FQNNGV. CDR3 coding DNA: TGTGCCAGCAGCGCCGCCGGGGGTAGACCAAGTAACTATGGCTACACCTTC. Protein sequence: CASSAAGGRPSNYGYTF.

The V gene is TRBV5-6, the J gene TRBJ2-1; D call uncertain. This CDR3 contains 12 residues. Germline V gene lookup returns CDR1 SGHDT and CDR2 YYEEEE. Trimming took 4 bases from V and 6 from J, leaving 8 bases between them. For the CDR3, the DNA is TGTGCCAGCAGCCGGGTAGGCAATGAGCAGTTCTTC. It encodes CASSRVGNEQFF. Full variable domain (rest looked up from reference TRBV5-6 and TRBJ2-1): DAGVTQSPTHLIKTRGQQVTLRCSPKSGHDTVSWYQQALGQGPQFIFQYYEEEERQRGNFPDRFSGHQFPNYSSELNVNALLLGDSALYLCASSRVGNEQFFGPGTRLTVL.

The chain recombines TRBV7-8 with TRBJ2-7; no reliable D call. V lost 5 bases and J lost 2, with 7 bases in between. This CDR3 has 12 amino acids. The V gene's germline CDR1 is SGHVS and CDR2 FQNEAQ. CDR3 nucleotide sequence: TGTGCCAGCAGCCCCCGACCCTACGAGCAGTACTTC. Translating it yields CASSPRPYEQYF.

The sample holds one count of this clone. The chain couples TRBV5-1 to TRBJ1-2, with D maybe TRBD1 (6 bases). The CDR3 spans 17 residues. V shed 2 bases and J shed 4 bases, with 21 bases lying between them. Germline V CDR1 and CDR2: SGHRS, YFSETQ. In DNA, the CDR3 is TGCGCCAGCAGCTTTCTAACCGACGGGGACAAATCCTATGGCTACACCTTC. It encodes CASSFLTDGDKSYGYTF.

The gene calls are TRBV6-6 and TRBJ2-1; possibly TRBD1 or TRBD2 for D (5 bases each). This CDR3 has 13 amino acids. From germline, CDR1 is MNHNY and CDR2 SVGAGI (reference sequence). V dropped 8 bases and J dropped 8 bases, with 16 bases sitting between them. This CDR3 reads CASLEVGTYEQFF. In DNA, the CDR3 is TGTGCCAGCCTTGAAGTCGGGACGTATGAGCAGTTCTTC.

The V gene is TRBV27, the J gene TRBJ2-3; D ambiguous. The germline gives CDR1 MNHEY, CDR2 SMNVEV (reference sequence). This CDR3 is built from 14 residues. The germline V and J ends were trimmed by 2 bases and 2 bases, with 8 bases remaining between them. CDR3 coding DNA: TGTGCCAGCAGTTTAGACGGGCCCACAGATACGCAGTATTTT. It encodes CASSLDGPTDTQYF.

The V call is TRBV7-3, the J call TRBJ2-2; 12 positions match TRBD1. Germline values: CDR1 SGHTA, CDR2 FQGTGA. This CDR3 spans 16 amino acids. Trimming took 4 bases from V and 5 from J; bases not matched to a gene: 5. The CDR3 reads CASSSGQGARTGELFF. CDR3 nucleotide sequence: TGTGCCAGCAGCTCGGGACAGGGGGCGAGAACCGGGGAGCTGTTTTTT.

This chain joins TRBV4-1 and TRBJ1-3; D is perhaps TRBD1 (5 bases). The CDR3 covers 15 residues. Per germline, CDR1 MGHRA and CDR2 YSYEKL. The V and J ends lost 2 bases and 2 bases respectively, with 10 bases between them. CDR3 coding DNA: TGCGCCAGCAGCCAATATTCAGGGACTGGAAACACCATATATTTT. It yields the protein CASSQYSGTGNTIYF.

The count of this clone is one. The rearrangement joins TRBV7-8 to TRBJ2-1; D call uncertain. Trimming pared 5 bases from V and 0 bases from J, leaving 14 bases between. Per the germline V gene, CDR1 is SGHVS and CDR2 is FQNEAQ. The CDR3 length is 16 residues. The CDR3 spells CASSRSPGSSYNEQFF. As DNA, the CDR3 is TGTGCCAGCAGCCGAAGTCCCGGCAGCTCCTACAATGAGCAGTTCTTC.

This clone has a single count. The J gene is TRBJ1-1, the V gene TRBV7-9, with 12 bases fitting TRBD1. CDR1 is SEHNR, CDR2 FQNEAQ, per germline (reference sequence). Germline trimming cut 1 base from V and 3 bases from J; bases unmatched to any gene: 3. The CDR3 length is 16 residues. CDR3 bases: TGTGCCAGCAGCTTAGGGGGACAGGGGGCCTACACTGAAGCTTTCTTT. Translated: CASSLGGQGAYTEAFF.

The chain recombines TRBV5-1 with TRBJ2-1, with D tentatively TRBD2 (5 bases). The CDR3 is 14 amino acids. Germline CDR1 reads SGHRS; CDR2 reads YFSETQ. V was pared by 4 bases and J by 0 bases, with 8 bases between. CDR3 nucleotides: TGCGCCAGCAGCCGAACTAGCTCCTACAATGAGCAGTTCTTC. Translated: CASSRTSSYNEQFF.

The chain combines TRBV6-1 with TRBJ2-1; 8 positions agree with TRBD2. The ends lost 1 base at V and 4 bases at J; junction bases unmatched: 9. The CDR3 extends over 17 amino acids. Looked up from germline, CDR1 is MNHNS and CDR2 is SASEGT. In DNA, the CDR3 is TGTGCCAGCAGTGAAGATCGCGCGGGAGGTTGGTACAATGAGCAGTTCTTC. This translates into CASSEDRAGGWYNEQFF.

This chain uses TRBV7-9 with TRBJ1-4, with D perhaps matching TRBD1 (5 bases). The V end lost 0 bases, the J end lost 8 bases, and 7 bases lay between the germline ends. The CDR3 covers 13 residues. Germline CDR1 SEHNR, CDR2 FQNEAQ (reference sequence). CDR3 DNA sequence: TGTGCCAGCAGCTTAGCCTGGGGGGAAAAACTGTTTTTT. Translating gives CASSLAWGEKLFF. The full variable domain, in which reference TRBV7-9 and TRBJ1-4 provide the parts outside the CDR3, is DTGVSQNPRHKITKRGQNVTFRCDPISEHNRLYWYRQTLGQGPEFLTYFQNEAQLEKSRLLSDRFSAERPKGSFSTLEIQRTEQGDSAMYLCASSLAWGEKLFFGSGTQLSVL.

The genes are TRBV6-5 and TRBJ1-5; D gene uncertain. This CDR3 contains 14 residues. Trimming removed 6 bases at V and 3 bases at J, with 12 bases between. From germline, CDR1 is MNHEY and CDR2 SVGAGI. CDR3 sequence reads: CASSSGRINQPQHF. In DNA, the CDR3 is TGTGCCAGCAGCAGCGGACGGATCAATCAGCCCCAGCATTTT.

This chain links TRBV15 with TRBJ2-1; TRBD1 aligns across 8 bases. This CDR3 has 15 residues. Germline assignment: CDR1 LNHNV and CDR2 YYDKDF (reference sequence). V dropped 5 bases and J dropped 9; count of bases not matched to a gene: 12. The CDR3 loop reads CATSGQGTRRREQFF. CDR3 DNA: TGTGCCACCAGCGGACAGGGAACAAGACGTCGTGAGCAGTTCTTC. Full variable domain (missing parts from reference TRBV15 and TRBJ2-1): DAMVIQNPRYQVTQFGKPVTLSCSQTLNHNVMYWYQQKSSQAPKLLFHYYDKDFNNEADTPDNFQSRRPNTSFCFLDIRSPGLGDTAMYLCATSGQGTRRREQFFGPGTRLTVL.

The chain joins TRBV4-2 to TRBJ2-4; unclear D gene. The CDR3 covers 13 residues. V lost 0 bases, J lost 12 bases, and 12 bases lay in between. The germline V gene encodes CDR1 LGHNA and CDR2 YNFKEQ. CDR3 sequence (DNA): TGTGCCAGCAGCCAAGACCCCCAACGTGATCAGTACTTC. It is translated as CASSQDPQRDQYF.

The V and J genes are TRBV7-9 and TRBJ2-3; TRBD2 might be the D (6 bases). With 3 bases removed from V and 11 bases from J, the gap between germline ends came to 12 bases. The CDR3 runs 12 residues. Germline V gives CDR1 SEHNR, CDR2 FQNEAQ (reference sequence). The CDR3 spells CASSFSGVGQYF. As DNA, the CDR3 is TGTGCCAGCAGCTTCTCGGGAGTTGGGCAGTATTTT.

This chain links TRBV2 with TRBJ1-4; possible D gene TRBD1, 5 bases. Trimming took off 2 bases at V and 10 bases at J, with 14 bases between the two ends. Germline values: CDR1 SNHLY, CDR2 FYNNEI. The CDR3 covers 14 residues. The CDR3 region is CASSEWDVGGKLFF. DNA of the CDR3: TGTGCCAGCAGTGAATGGGACGTGGGGGGAAAACTGTTTTTT.

V gene TRBV7-2 combines with J gene TRBJ2-7; possibly TRBD1 for D (6 bases). CDR1 is SGHTA, CDR2 FQGNSA, per germline. This CDR3 contains 15 residues. V lost 4 bases, J lost 1 base, and 14 bases lay in between. The CDR3 protein is CASSYPNTGSYEQYF. Here the CDR3 DNA reads TGTGCCAGCAGCTACCCAAATACAGGGTCCTACGAGCAGTACTTC.

The rearrangement joins TRBV19 to TRBJ1-4; D remains ambiguous. V dropped 7 bases and J dropped 0 bases, with 12 bases sitting between them. CDR1 and CDR2 (germline): LNHDA, SQIVND (reference sequence). This CDR3 is built from 15 residues. CDR3 region: CASNPADTTNEKLFF. The CDR3 coding sequence is TGTGCCAGTAATCCAGCGGATACAACTAATGAAAAACTGTTTTTT.

This clone was counted a single time. The chain uses TRBV10-1 and TRBJ2-2, with 7 bases lining up with TRBD1. V trimming: 10 bases; J trimming: 5 bases; junction bases outside the gene matches: 7. Per germline, CDR1 WNHNN and CDR2 SYGVQD (reference sequence). The CDR3 runs to 13 residues. This CDR3 is CATNEGATGELFF. The CDR3, as DNA: TGCGCCACGAACGAGGGGGCGACCGGGGAGCTGTTTTTT.

This chain links TRBV9 with TRBJ1-1; weak D call: TRBD1 (5 bases). The CDR3 loop spans 15 amino acids. V gave up 2 bases and J gave up 11 bases, with 22 bases separating them. CDR1 is SGDLS, CDR2 YYNGEE, per germline. The CDR3 DNA sequence: TGTGCCAGCAGCGTTCCCCCGGGACCGCCCGAGAGGGCTTTCTTT. It is translated as CASSVPPGPPERAFF.